Included here is one T cell receptor beta chain sequence, with context. Sequencing used immunoSEQ multiplex PCR; TCRdb keeps in-frame clones, though not all of them. Of 95,000 to 150,000 clones in the sample, around 82% were seen once. The CDR3 length is 14 residues. The germline gives CDR1 SGHRS, CDR2 YFSETQ. The V end was cut by 3 bases, the J end by 2 bases, with 10 bases between. These data come from a study of T cell responses to AZD1222 COVID-19 vaccine. The sequence was obtained from an adult in good health. This specimen consisted of peripheral blood, obtained on day 0 of AZD1222 vaccination. V gene TRBV5-1 combines with J gene TRBJ2-3; perhaps TRBD1 as D (6 bases). DNA of the CDR3: TGCGCCAGCAGCTCGGGACAACCCACAGATACGCAGTATTTT. Its translation: CASSSGQPTDTQYF.